A single sample gave rise to the 9 T cell receptor beta chains below, sequenced in a study of identical twins. Via MiXCR, TCRdb re-called the 5' RACE reads, giving one row per CDR3 protein. The sample has 700,000 or so distinct CDR3 sequences, 8% to 9% seen once. This sample also appeared in a second study, on yellow fever vaccine responses in identical twins.

Sequencing was done on a sample of PBMCs. The receptors stem from a woman aged 18-30 years in good health.

This clonotype was detected a few times. This sequence joins TRBV12-3 or TRBV12-4 and TRBJ2-7, with 12 bases identical to TRBD2. J lost 0 bases, V lost 5 bases, and 8 bases had no gene match. This CDR3 spans 17 amino acids. DNA for the CDR3: TGTGCCAGCAGTCGGGGGCTAGCGGGAGGGAGCTCCTACGAGCAGTACTTC. Its protein product is CASSRGLAGGSSYEQYF.

The chain combines TRBV12-3 or TRBV12-4 with TRBJ2-1; 7 nucleotides agree with TRBD1. Trimming removed 6 bases from V and 10 bases from J; junction bases left unmatched: 18. The CDR3 runs to 16 residues. The CDR3 DNA reads TGTGCCAGCAGCCCGCCCCGGGACAGACCTAGAGGAGAGCAGTTCTTC. This encodes CASSPPRDRPRGEQFF.

The chain links TRBV18 to TRBJ2-5; no clear D gene. CDR1 and CDR2 from the germline V gene are KGHSH and LQKENI. Trimming shortened V by 1 base and J by 13 bases, and 19 bases separated the two germline ends. The CDR3 sequence is 14 residues long. The CDR3 protein is CASSPLPFEAEPYF. CDR3 in DNA: TGTGCCAGCTCACCACTGCCCTTCGAGGCGGAGCCGTACTTC.

This clonotype was detected a few times. The chain recombines TRBV2 with TRBJ2-1, with TRBD2 as a possible D gene (5 bases). The CDR3 length is 15 residues. V was cut by 8 bases and J by 5 bases, with 19 bases left in between. CDR1 and CDR2 (germline): SNHLY, FYNNEI. In nucleotides, the CDR3 is TGTGCCAGCGAGAGGGTCACAAACTATAACAATGAGCAGTTCTTC. Translation: CASERVTNYNNEQFF. The whole variable domain, filled in from reference TRBV2 and TRBJ2-1, reads EPEVTQTPSHQVTQMGQEVILRCVPISNHLYFYWYRQILGQKVEFLVSFYNNEISEKSEIFDDQFSVERPDGSNFTLKIRSTKLEDSAMYFCASERVTNYNNEQFFGPGTRLTVL.

V is TRBV12-3 or TRBV12-4 and J is TRBJ1-3; tentative D call: TRBD1 (5 bases). V dropped 4 bases and J dropped 7 bases, with 20 bases sitting between them. There are 16 residues in the CDR3. In DNA form, the CDR3 reads TGTGCCAGCAGTTGGGCGGGAAAAGATCGGGACAACACCATATATTTT. Amino acids: CASSWAGKDRDNTIYF.

The V call is TRBV6-1, the J call TRBJ2-1; 9 bases match TRBD1. V gave up 5 bases and J gave up 4 bases; unmatched junction bases: 9. Per germline, CDR1 MNHNS and CDR2 SASEGT. The CDR3 has 16 residues. The CDR3 DNA follows: TGTGCCAGCAGTCTAACCGGGACAGGGCCTTACAATGAGCAGTTCTTC. The encoded protein is CASSLTGTGPYNEQFF.

This chain uses TRBV27 with TRBJ2-7; 11 nucleotides agree with TRBD2. The CDR3 consists of 16 residues. After removal of 5 bases from V and 4 bases from J, the junction contained 10 bases not matched to a gene. The germline V gene encodes CDR1 MNHEY and CDR2 SMNVEV (reference sequence). The chain's CDR3 is CASSPLLAGGRYEQYF. CDR3 nucleotide sequence: TGTGCCAGCAGTCCACTCCTAGCGGGAGGAAGGTACGAGCAGTACTTC.

This chain links TRBV9 with TRBJ1-2; 8 bases match TRBD1. V shed 3 bases and J 8 bases; nucleotides not matched to a gene: 18. From germline, CDR1 is SGDLS and CDR2 YYNGEE. The CDR3 is 17 residues long. The CDR3 region is CASSDRPPGQATGGYTF. Written as DNA, the CDR3 is TGTGCCAGCAGCGACAGACCCCCGGGACAGGCAACGGGAGGCTACACCTTC.

The rearrangement uses TRBV3-1 and TRBJ2-1, with a weak D call TRBD1 (6 bases). Germline V gene sequence: CDR1 LGHDT, CDR2 YNNKEL (reference sequence). V was trimmed by 2 bases and J by 4 bases, leaving 24 bases between them. The CDR3 is made up of 19 amino acids. The CDR3 protein is CASSQFGPNREPIYNEQFF. The CDR3 DNA reads TGTGCCAGCAGCCAATTCGGCCCAAACAGGGAACCTATATACAATGAGCAGTTCTTC.